This TCR beta chain was identified in a study of cytomegalovirus exposure and HLA in healthy donors. Notes on the study in general: The study recorded 160 or so TCR beta chains that were cytomegalovirus-associated. Upon later analysis, TCR association rates were observed to vary by HLA locus, being highest for DRB1 and lowest for HLA-C. High specificity and sensitivity for cytomegalovirus status were reported for the classifier.

Concerning this clone itself: Its specificity is unknown.

Primers: 60 Vbeta forward and 13 Jbeta reverse. Sequencing was performed with immunoSEQ multiplex PCR; in TCRdb, only in-frame clones are kept and a portion is missing. This specimen shows approximately 120,000 clones; the ten leading clones hold 0.9% to 1.2%. Trimming removed 4 bases from V and 4 bases from J; junction bases left unmatched: 0. Germline V gene sequence: CDR1 MGHDK, CDR2 SYGVNS. This CDR3 is 13 amino acids long. The V gene is TRBV25-1, the J gene TRBJ1-2, with 10 bases identical to TRBD1. The specimen sequenced was PBMCs. The receptor was derived from a man aged 18 to 29 in good health and CMV-seronegative. The CDR3 DNA follows: TGTGCCAGCAGTGGGACAGGGGGCTATGGCTACACCTTC. As protein: CASSGTGGYGYTF.